The present T cell receptor beta chain was sequenced within a study of spatial heterogeneity in lung cancer. V was pared by 4 bases and J by 2 bases, with 12 bases between. CDR3 size: 14 residues. Germline V CDR1 and CDR2: SGHKS, YYEKEE (reference sequence). TCRdb re-called the 5' RACE reads through MiXCR, storing one row per CDR3 protein. The table lists about 11,000 distinct CDR3 sequences, 5.1% of them singletons, with about an eighth in the top ten. This clonotype was found many times. Antigen: not known. Notes on the study in general: The number of expanded tumor alpha and beta chains correlated with mutation number.

Sample time point: sample taken at primary tumor resection. This receptor was identified in a male donor with early-stage non-small cell lung cancer. The sample was lung tumor tissue, taken at surgery. The gene calls are TRBV5-5 and TRBJ2-5, with D possibly matching TRBD1 (6 bases). The CDR3, as DNA: TGTGCCAGCAGCAGGGGGAGTCTTCAAGAGACCCAGTACTTC. Translated: CASSRGSLQETQYF.